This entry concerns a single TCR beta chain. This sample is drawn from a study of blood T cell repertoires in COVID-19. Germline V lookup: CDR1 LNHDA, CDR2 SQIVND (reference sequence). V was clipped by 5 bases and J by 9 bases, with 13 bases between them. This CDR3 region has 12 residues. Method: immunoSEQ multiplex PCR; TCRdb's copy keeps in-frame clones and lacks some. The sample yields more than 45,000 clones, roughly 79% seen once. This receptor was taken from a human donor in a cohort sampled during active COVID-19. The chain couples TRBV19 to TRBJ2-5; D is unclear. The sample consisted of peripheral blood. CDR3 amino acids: CASSDGYWAQYF. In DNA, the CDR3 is TGTGCCAGTAGTGACGGGTACTGGGCCCAGTACTTC.